Listed below are T cell receptor beta chains from one sample, sequenced in a study of graft-versus-host responses after intestinal transplantation. No antigen has been identified for these receptors. The assay was immunoSEQ multiplex PCR, and TCRdb's table has in-frame clones only and misses some. This table holds nearly 95,000 clones, about 93% found once. This material consisted of unstimulated CD8+ T cells sorted from spleen or lymph node cells, taken before intestinal transplant. These TCRs come from a human donor who received an intestinal transplant. CDR3s include the opening cysteine and the closing phenylalanine or tryptophan. The order of the fields is D gene, V gene, CDR3 length, clone size, J gene, CDR3 DNA, CDR3 protein. A D gene is named only where the DNA matches it firmly. Some rows mark clone size as missing; the rest say once, few, many or name a class of expanded clone.

D: TRBD2
V: TRBV19
length: 15
size: NA
J: TRBJ2-3
DNA: TGTGCCAGTCGGGAACCGGGCTCCGGGGGGGATACGCAGTATTTT
CDR3: CASREPGSGGDTQYF

D: NA
V: TRBV11-3
length: 12
size: NA
J: TRBJ1-1
DNA: TGTGCCAGCAGCCCCCGGGACACTGAAGCTTTCTTT
CDR3: CASSPRDTEAFF

D: NA
V: TRBV4-3
length: 14
size: NA
J: TRBJ1-2
DNA: TGCGCCAGCAGCCAACGTGACAGGTTGAATGGCTACACCTTC
CDR3: CASSQRDRLNGYTF

D: TRBD1
V: TRBV6-5
length: 15
size: NA
J: TRBJ2-2
DNA: TGTGCCAGCAGTTACAGGACAGGGGTATCCGGGGAGCTGTTTTTT
CDR3: CASSYRTGVSGELFF

D: TRBD2
V: TRBV4-3
length: 14
size: NA
J: TRBJ2-7
DNA: TGCGCCAGCAGCCAGGACCTCGGGGGGGCCCAGCAGTACTTC
CDR3: CASSQDLGGAQQYF

D: NA
V: TRBV9
length: 13
size: NA
J: TRBJ2-3
DNA: TGTGCCAGCAGCAGACTTACCACAGATACGCAGTATTTT
CDR3: CASSRLTTDTQYF

D: TRBD1
V: TRBV7-7
length: 15
size: NA
J: TRBJ2-6
DNA: TGTGCCAGCAGCCCAGGGGGTTTTGGGGCCAACGTCCTGACTTTC
CDR3: CASSPGGFGANVLTF

D: NA
V: TRBV6-4
length: 13
size: once
J: TRBJ2-2
DNA: TGTGCCAGCAGTGACTCGCCCGCGGGGGAGCTGTTTTTT
CDR3: CASSDSPAGELFF

D: TRBD1
V: TRBV6-6
length: 15
size: NA
J: TRBJ1-2
DNA: TGTGCCAGCAGTTCGTTGACAGGGCGGGACTATGGCTACACCTTC
CDR3: CASSSLTGRDYGYTF

D: TRBD1
V: TRBV5-6
length: 14
size: NA
J: TRBJ1-1
DNA: TGTGCCAGCAGCCTACAGGGGTGGGAGGCTGAAGCTTTCTTT
CDR3: CASSLQGWEAEAFF

D: NA
V: TRBV19
length: 13
size: NA
J: TRBJ2-2
DNA: TGTGCCAGTAGTATCCTAGCCTCCGGGGAGCTGTTTTTT
CDR3: CASSILASGELFF

D: NA
V: TRBV10-3
length: 13
size: NA
J: TRBJ2-3
DNA: TGTGCCATCAACGACAGAAGCACAGATACGCAGTATTTT
CDR3: CAINDRSTDTQYF

D: NA
V: TRBV19
length: 15
size: NA
J: TRBJ2-3
DNA: TGTGCCAGTAGTCCGCAGCAACACTACACAGATACGCAGTATTTT
CDR3: CASSPQQHYTDTQYF

D: TRBD2
V: TRBV5-1
length: 15
size: NA
J: TRBJ2-1
DNA: TGCGCCAGCAGCTTGGGCGGGACTAGGGTCAATGAGCAGTTCTTC
CDR3: CASSLGGTRVNEQFF

D: NA
V: TRBV12-2
length: 16
size: NA
J: TRBJ1-5
DNA: TGTGCAAGTCTCCGACCGGGACAGGGGCGCTCTTGGGCCCAGCATTTT
CDR3: CASLRPGQGRSWAQHF

D: NA
V: TRBV6-1
length: 15
size: NA
J: TRBJ1-2
DNA: TGTGCCAGCAGTGAAGACCCAGTCACTAACTATGGCTACACCTTC
CDR3: CASSEDPVTNYGYTF

D: TRBD2
V: TRBV19
length: 16
size: NA
J: TRBJ2-1
DNA: TGTGCCAGTAGTATATCTCTCACGGGGGGTGAGAGTGAGCAGTTCTTC
CDR3: CASSISLTGGESEQFF

D: NA
V: TRBV27
length: 13
size: NA
J: TRBJ2-7
DNA: TGTGCCAGCAGTTTAAAGGACAGATACGAGCAGTACTTC
CDR3: CASSLKDRYEQYF

D: NA
V: TRBV21-1
length: 17
size: NA
J: TRBJ1-5
DNA: TGTGCCAGCAGCAAAAAGGGGGACACTAATAGCAATCAGCCCCAGCATTTT
CDR3: CASSKKGDTNSNQPQHF

D: NA
V: TRBV7-9
length: 14
size: NA
J: TRBJ1-1
DNA: TGTGCCAGCCGGGCCCCCGGGGGGAACACTGAAGCTTTCTTT
CDR3: CASRAPGGNTEAFF

D: NA
V: TRBV2
length: 16
size: few
J: TRBJ1-4
DNA: TGTGCCAGCAGTGAAGGGGGCATCACAACTAATGAAAAACTGTTTTTT
CDR3: CASSEGGITTNEKLFF

D: TRBD2
V: TRBV7-9
length: 15
size: NA
J: TRBJ2-1
DNA: TGTGCCAGCAGCTCACCGGCGGGGGACGGAAATGAGCAGTTCTTC
CDR3: CASSSPAGDGNEQFF

D: TRBD1
V: TRBV27
length: 14
size: NA
J: TRBJ1-5
DNA: TGTGCCAGCAGGAAGGGGGCCAGCAATCAGCCCCAGCATTTT
CDR3: CASRKGASNQPQHF

D: TRBD2
V: TRBV6-6
length: 15
size: NA
J: TRBJ2-7
DNA: TGTGCCAGCAGCCACAGGCAGCGGGGATTCTACGAGCAGTACTTC
CDR3: CASSHRQRGFYEQYF

D: TRBD1
V: TRBV7-9
length: 18
size: NA
J: TRBJ1-4
DNA: TGTGCCAGCAGCCTCGGACAGGAAAGCGGGTGGGCTAATGAAAAACTGTTTTTT
CDR3: CASSLGQESGWANEKLFF

D: NA
V: TRBV27
length: 14
size: NA
J: TRBJ1-1
DNA: TGTGCCAGCAGTCCCGACCCGGAGGGAGGAGTAGCTTTCTTT
CDR3: CASSPDPEGGVAFF

D: TRBD1
V: TRBV10-3
length: 15
size: NA
J: TRBJ1-1
DNA: TGTGCCATCAGTGAGTCGGGGGACAGCTTCACTGAAGCTTTCTTT
CDR3: CAISESGDSFTEAFF

D: NA
V: TRBV7-2
length: 15
size: NA
J: TRBJ2-3
DNA: TGTGCCAGCAGCTTAGCGCCCCCCGAGGGAGATACGCAGTATTTT
CDR3: CASSLAPPEGDTQYF

D: NA
V: TRBV27
length: 14
size: NA
J: TRBJ2-7
DNA: TGTGCCAGCAGTTTGAGAGGTCTGGCCTACGAGCAGTACTTC
CDR3: CASSLRGLAYEQYF

D: NA
V: TRBV7-2
length: 16
size: once
J: TRBJ2-1
DNA: TGTGCCAGCAGCCCAGGAGGTCAGGGGCGCAACAATGAGCAGTTCTTC
CDR3: CASSPGGQGRNNEQFF

D: NA
V: TRBV7-9
length: 13
size: NA
J: TRBJ2-7
DNA: TGTGCCAGCAGCCTAAGGGACACCGGCGAGCAGTACTTC
CDR3: CASSLRDTGEQYF

D: NA
V: TRBV7-9
length: 16
size: NA
J: TRBJ2-3
DNA: TGTGCCAGCAGCGAAAGGATCACTAAGCACACAGATACGCAGTATTTT
CDR3: CASSERITKHTDTQYF

D: TRBD1
V: TRBV4-3
length: 14
size: NA
J: TRBJ2-1
DNA: TGCGCCAGCAGTCCCGGGACAGGGGGCGTTGAGCAGTTCTTC
CDR3: CASSPGTGGVEQFF

D: TRBD1
V: TRBV11-2
length: 15
size: NA
J: TRBJ2-3
DNA: TGTGCCAGCAGCCTATCGGGACAGGGAGGAGATACGCAGTATTTT
CDR3: CASSLSGQGGDTQYF

D: NA
V: TRBV2
length: 14
size: NA
J: TRBJ1-1
DNA: TGTGCCAGCAGTGAAGGGAGAGGGAACACTGAAGCTTTCTTT
CDR3: CASSEGRGNTEAFF

D: TRBD2
V: TRBV6-5
length: 14
size: NA
J: TRBJ2-3
DNA: TGTGCCAGCAGTAAAGCGGGGAGGGGAGATACGCAGTATTTT
CDR3: CASSKAGRGDTQYF

D: NA
V: TRBV6-5
length: 16
size: NA
J: TRBJ1-3
DNA: TGTGCCAGCAGTTACTCTCCGGGGGTAGGAGGAAACACCATATATTTT
CDR3: CASSYSPGVGGNTIYF

D: TRBD1
V: TRBV30
length: 15
size: NA
J: TRBJ1-3
DNA: TGTGCCTGGAGTGACCCGACAGGGACTGGAAACACCATATATTTT
CDR3: CAWSDPTGTGNTIYF

D: TRBD2
V: TRBV29-1
length: 17
size: NA
J: TRBJ2-1
DNA: TGCAGCCTCGGGAGGGGACTAGCGGGGGGGCGGATCAGGGGGCAGTTCTTC
CDR3: CSLGRGLAGGRIRGQFF

D: TRBD1
V: TRBV7-9
length: 18
size: NA
J: TRBJ1-1
DNA: TGTGCCAGCAGTTCTAAGCCGGGACAGGGGGAAATGAACACTGAAGCTTTCTTT
CDR3: CASSSKPGQGEMNTEAFF

D: TRBD1
V: TRBV15
length: 15
size: NA
J: TRBJ1-1
DNA: TGTGCCACCAGCAGAGATAAGGGGGCAGGGACTGAAGCTTTCTTT
CDR3: CATSRDKGAGTEAFF

D: TRBD1
V: TRBV5-6
length: 14
size: NA
J: TRBJ1-1
DNA: TGTGCCAGCACCCAAGACAGGGGGAACACTGAAGCTTTCTTT
CDR3: CASTQDRGNTEAFF

D: TRBD2
V: TRBV10-3
length: 18
size: NA
J: TRBJ2-3
DNA: TGTGCCATCAGCGACCCTAGCGGGGGGGCTCGTTGGACAGATACGCAGTATTTT
CDR3: CAISDPSGGARWTDTQYF

D: NA
V: TRBV6-5
length: 11
size: NA
J: TRBJ2-7
DNA: TGTGCCAGCAGGCTAGCGAACGAGCAGTACTTC
CDR3: CASRLANEQYF

D: NA
V: TRBV6-5
length: 15
size: NA
J: TRBJ2-7
DNA: TGTGCCAGCAGTTACTCCGTTGGGAGCTCCTACGAGCAGTACTTC
CDR3: CASSYSVGSSYEQYF

D: NA
V: TRBV5-5
length: 13
size: NA
J: TRBJ2-7
DNA: TGTGCCAGCAGCCAAAGCCACCAGGCCGAGCAGTACTTC
CDR3: CASSQSHQAEQYF

D: TRBD2
V: TRBV14
length: 16
size: NA
J: TRBJ2-1
DNA: TGTGCCAGCAGCCAAGCTCTCGGGGGGGCCTACAATGAGCAGTTCTTC
CDR3: CASSQALGGAYNEQFF

D: NA
V: TRBV4-3
length: 14
size: NA
J: TRBJ1-1
DNA: TGCGCCAGCAGCCAAGAGGCGGGTTTGGATGAAGCTTTCTTT
CDR3: CASSQEAGLDEAFF

D: NA
V: TRBV10-2
length: 12
size: once
J: TRBJ2-7
DNA: TGCGCCAGCAGTCTAGATAGCTACGAGCAGTACTTC
CDR3: CASSLDSYEQYF

D: TRBD2
V: TRBV7-2
length: 18
size: NA
J: TRBJ2-3
DNA: TGTGCCAGCAGCTTAGAGCCCTGGGGTAGCGGGGGGACAGATACGCAGTATTTT
CDR3: CASSLEPWGSGGTDTQYF

D: NA
V: TRBV10-2
length: 15
size: NA
J: TRBJ1-1
DNA: TGCGCCAGCAAGAGTGACGGGGATCGGACCACTGAAGCTTTCTTT
CDR3: CASKSDGDRTTEAFF

D: NA
V: TRBV10-3
length: 18
size: NA
J: TRBJ2-7
DNA: TGTGCCATCAGTAGTGCGGGGGCGACCTCCGGGCTAGAGTACGAGCAGTACTTC
CDR3: CAISSAGATSGLEYEQYF

D: NA
V: TRBV12-5
length: 13
size: NA
J: TRBJ2-7
DNA: TGTGCTAGTGGTTTAGGACACAGCTACGAGCAGTACTTC
CDR3: CASGLGHSYEQYF